This is a list of T cell receptor beta chains from one sample in a study of metastatic and nonmetastatic thyroid tumors. With MiXCR, TCRdb reprocessed the PCR reads. The data hold under 9,500 clones, with about 30% observed a single time. The sample consisted of adjacent normal tissue. These receptors were taken from a female donor with papillary thyroid cancer or a benign thyroid nodule (not recorded which). Some clones in this sample may be carry-over from other donors' samples. CDR3s include the opening cysteine and the closing phenylalanine or tryptophan. The D gene is left open where the match is weak. Not all rows give a size; the values are once, few, many and, for expanded clones, a class.

medium-sized	TRBV20-1	TRBD1	TRBJ2-6	CSADRQGGANVLTF	TGCAGTGCGGATAGACAGGGTGGGGCCAACGTCCTGACTTTC
-	TRBV5-4	-	TRBJ2-3	CASSLEGTRGGAQYF	TGTGCCAGCAGCTTGGAGGGGACGCGAGGGGGGGCGCAGTATTTT
-	TRBV6-4	TRBD2	TRBJ2-3	CASSETSGATDTQYF	TGCGCCAGTAGTGAAACTAGCGGAGCCACAGATACGCAGTATTTT
medium-sized	TRBV12-5	-	TRBJ2-7	CASGNTTYEQYF	TGTGCTAGTGGTAACACTACCTACGAGCAGTACTTC
medium-sized	TRBV20-1	-	TRBJ2-1	CSARGLRGYNEQFF	TGCAGTGCTAGAGGGCTACGAGGCTACAATGAGCAGTTCTTC
few	TRBV12-3/TRBV12-4	-	TRBJ2-5	CASGLTETQYF	TGTGCCAGCGGATTAACAGAGACCCAGTACTTC
-	TRBV20-1	-	TRBJ2-1	CSARDLWTQGTSDNEQFF	TGCAGTGCTAGAGATCTCTGGACCCAGGGTACATCCGACAATGAGCAGTTCTTC
-	TRBV3-1	-	TRBJ1-2	CASSQRQAGGYTF	TGTGCCAGCAGCCAAAGACAGGCGGGGGGCTACACCTTC
-	TRBV9	TRBD1	TRBJ2-5	CASGNVPGQGGETHYF	TGTGCCAGCGGGAATGTGCCGGGACAGGGAGGCGAGACCCACTACTTC
medium-sized	TRBV20-1	-	TRBJ1-4	CSARDDGSGGEKLFF	TGCAGTGCTAGAGATGATGGGTCCGGGGGCGAAAAACTGTTTTTT
few	TRBV6-1	-	TRBJ2-1	CASSEAALDSWYNEQFF	TGTGCCAGCAGTGAAGCGGCCCTTGACTCCTGGTACAATGAGCAGTTCTTC
few	TRBV12-3/TRBV12-4	-	TRBJ1-3	CASSFGSVNTIYF	TGTGCCAGCAGTTTTGGCTCTGTAAACACCATATATTTT
-	TRBV12-5	-	TRBJ2-7	CASGLGFEQYF	TGTGCTAGTGGTTTGGGTTTCGAGCAGTACTTC
-	TRBV4-1	TRBD1	TRBJ2-3	CASSQWTGSEGDTQYF	TGCGCCAGCAGCCAATGGACAGGGTCTGAGGGAGATACGCAGTATTTT
many	TRBV3-1	TRBD2	TRBJ2-1	CASSLGGGSYEQFF	TGTGCCAGCAGCCTCGGCGGCGGGAGCTATGAGCAGTTCTTC
-	TRBV9	-	TRBJ2-3	CASSSSGVLDTQYF	TGTGCCAGCTCTTCATCGGGAGTCTTAGATACGCAGTATTTT
-	TRBV20-1	-	TRBJ1-2	CSAPSGAGEGYGYTF	TGCAGTGCCCCTTCTGGGGCAGGGGAAGGCTATGGCTACACCTTC
few	TRBV6-6	TRBD1	TRBJ2-6	CASSQRTGGETGANVLTF	TGTGCCAGCAGCCAACGGACAGGGGGCGAAACTGGGGCCAACGTCCTGACTTTC
-	TRBV6-1	-	TRBJ2-3	CASSEPLAGPSTYTQYF	TGTGCCAGCAGTGAACCGCTGGCGGGTCCTAGCACATATACGCAGTATTTT
many	TRBV9	-	TRBJ2-2	CASSLGPNTGELFF	TGTGCCAGCAGCTTGGGACCTAACACCGGGGAGCTGTTTTTT
medium-sized	TRBV15	-	TRBJ2-6	CATSRDRSGANVLTF	TGTGCCACCAGCAGAGATCGCTCTGGGGCCAACGTCCTGACTTTC
-	TRBV20-1	TRBD1	TRBJ1-6	CSVDRVANSPLHF	TGCAGTGTTGACAGGGTAGCTAATTCACCCCTCCACTTT